A single sample is the source of the 29 T cell receptor beta chains below, sequenced in a study of glioma-infiltrating T cells. TCR alpha and beta CDR3 regions were amplified from RNA using iRepertoire nested multiplex PCR. Via MiXCR, TCRdb re-called the multiplex PCR reads, giving one row per CDR3 protein. The sample lists about 140,000 distinct CDR3 sequences; roughly two fifths were seen once. The source material was glioma tissue, nonneoplastic brain tissue, or PBMCs (not recorded which). The receptors stem from a human donor with low-grade glioma or glioblastoma, undergoing nonglioma brain surgery, or in good health (not recorded which).

Note on this clonotype: Possible read error: a much larger clone is one base away. V gene TRBV6-2 or TRBV6-3 combines with J gene TRBJ1-2; possible D gene TRBD1, 5 bases. Germline-derived CDR1 and CDR2 are MNHEY and SVGEGT. This CDR3 spans 15 amino acids. The CDR3 sequence: CASSYSSGRRSGYNF. In DNA, the CDR3 is TGTGCCAGCAGTTACTCGTCAGGGCGGCGGAGTGGCTACAACTTC.

V usage is TRBV5-4 and J usage is TRBJ1-2; no firm D call. V dropped 4 bases and J dropped 5 bases, with 12 bases sitting between them. The CDR3 contains 13 residues. Germline CDR1 and CDR2: SGHNT and YYREEE (reference sequence). The CDR3 sequence: CASSALGRYGYTF. As DNA, the CDR3 is TGTGCCAGCAGCGCACTCGGACGGTATGGCTACACCTTC.

The gene calls are TRBV20-1 and TRBJ1-5; D not certain. This CDR3 is built from 12 residues. Trimming took 5 bases from V and 6 from J, leaving 11 bases between them. Looked up from germline, CDR1 is DFQATT and CDR2 is SNEGSKA (reference sequence). The CDR3, as DNA: TGCAGTGCTCGGCCGGCAGGTCAGCCCCAGCATTTT. Amino acids: CSARPAGQPQHF.

The CDR3 is CASSEFSVETDTQYF. The DNA for the CDR3 is TGTGCCAGCAGTGAGTTTAGTGTGGAGACAGATACGCAGTATTTT. The gene calls are TRBV2 and TRBJ2-3; D is unresolved. Germline V gene data show CDR1 as SNHLY and CDR2 as FYNNEI. V lost 3 bases to trimming and J lost 3 bases, with 13 bases between them. The CDR3 is made up of 15 amino acids.

The chain links TRBV4-2 to TRBJ1-6; D not certain. The CDR3 extends over 13 amino acids. V shed 0 bases and J shed 10 bases, with 7 bases lying between them. CDR1 and CDR2 (germline): LGHNA, YNFKEQ. The CDR3 protein is CASSQEMESPLHF. DNA for the CDR3: TGTGCCAGCAGCCAAGAGATGGAATCACCCCTCCACTTT.

This chain uses TRBV28 with TRBJ1-1; D ambiguous. Between the trimmed V and J ends, which lost 2 bases and 11 bases, there was a span of 15 bases. The CDR3 consists of 13 residues. Germline V CDR1 and CDR2: MDHEN, SYDVKM. The CDR3 DNA reads TGTGCCAGCAGTTTAACGTCCAGTCCCAGGGCTTTCTTT. This translates into CASSLTSSPRAFF. The variable domain in full, completed from reference TRBV28 and TRBJ1-1, reads DVKVTQSSRYLVKRTGEKVFLECVQDMDHENMFWYRQDPGLGLRLIYFSYDVKMKEKGDIPEGYSVSREKKERFSLILESASTNQTSMYLCASSLTSSPRAFFGQGTRLTVV.

This clonotype occurred a few times. The chain carries TRBV6-1 and TRBJ2-3; no clear D. V was clipped by 8 bases and J by 4 bases, with 10 bases between them. The germline CDR1 and CDR2 sequences are MNHNS and SASEGT. The CDR3 runs 12 residues. The CDR3 bases are TGTGCCAGCCGCGCGGATTCAGATACGCAGTATTTT. As protein: CASRADSDTQYF.

The rearrangement links TRBV4-2 to TRBJ2-7; D unclear. V lost 0 bases and J 6 bases, leaving 9 bases between the germline ends. This CDR3 region has 13 residues. Germline assignment: CDR1 LGHNA and CDR2 YNFKEQ. The CDR3 coding sequence is TGTGCCAGCAGCCAAGAGGAAGGAATCGAGCAGTACTTC. It is translated as CASSQEEGIEQYF.

The genes are TRBV4-1 and TRBJ1-1; possible D gene TRBD1, 5 bases. The length of the CDR3 is 13 residues. Germline CDR1 is MGHRA and CDR2 is YSYEKL. Trimming took 0 bases from V and 4 from J, leaving 6 bases between them. CDR3 DNA: TGCGCCAGCAGCCAAGATGGGGCCACTGAAGCTTTCTTT. Its protein is CASSQDGATEAFF.

The gene calls are TRBV12-5 and TRBJ1-2; no firm D call. CDR1 is LGHNT, CDR2 FRNRAP, per germline. The germline V and J ends were trimmed by 4 bases and 8 bases, with 17 bases remaining between them. This CDR3 comprises 14 residues. Here the CDR3 DNA reads TGTGCTAGTGGTTCGCGAGACGGAGATGGAGGCTACACCTTC. Residues: CASGSRDGDGGYTF. The full variable domain, in which reference TRBV12-5 and TRBJ1-2 provide the parts outside the CDR3, is DARVTQTPRHKVTEMGQEVTMRCQPILGHNTVFWYRQTMMQGLELLAYFRNRAPLDDSGMPKDRFSAEMPDATLATLKIQPSEPRDSAVYFCASGSRDGDGGYTFGSGTRLTVV.

The rearrangement joins TRBV27 to TRBJ2-7, with D hard to call. CDR1 is MNHEY and CDR2 is SMNVEV in the germline V gene (reference sequence). The CDR3 runs to 13 residues. V lost 6 bases and J lost 3, with 12 bases in between. The CDR3 DNA reads as TGTGCCAGCAGCTCCCTGGACGACTACGAGCAGTACTTC. Translating gives CASSSLDDYEQYF.

This clonotype turned up a few times. V is TRBV7-2 and J is TRBJ2-1, with D perhaps being TRBD1 or TRBD2 (5 bases each). The V and J ends lost 0 bases and 4 bases respectively, with 13 bases between them. The germline V gene has CDR1 SGHTA and CDR2 FQGNSA. The CDR3 is 16 amino acids. CDR3 amino acids: CASSLAWGFTYNEQFF. The CDR3 bases are TGTGCCAGCAGCTTAGCGTGGGGGTTCACGTACAATGAGCAGTTCTTC.

V usage is TRBV6-1 and J usage is TRBJ2-7; the D gene could be TRBD1 or TRBD2 (6 bases each). The V end was cut by 6 bases, the J end by 5 bases, with 17 bases between. The CDR3 runs to 14 residues. Germline CDR1 MNHNS, CDR2 SASEGT. This CDR3 is CASRIDRGLNEQYF. CDR3 DNA sequence: TGTGCCAGCAGGATTGACCGGGGGCTCAACGAGCAGTACTTC.

This clonotype was seen a handful of times. This sequence may be a read error, since a much larger clone differs from it by one base. The chain combines TRBV7-6 with TRBJ2-7; D remains ambiguous. V was clipped by 5 bases and J by 6 bases, with 14 bases between them. The CDR3 contains 13 residues. Germline CDR1 SGHVS, CDR2 FNYEAQ. The CDR3 coding sequence is TGTGCCAGCAGCCAAAGCGAATCGGGCGAGCAGTACTTC. It encodes CASSQSESGEQYF.

The chain is built from TRBV5-1 and TRBJ2-1; a weak D match, TRBD2 (5 bases). This CDR3 region has 15 residues. CDR1 SGHRS and CDR2 YFSETQ come from the germline V gene. With 2 bases removed from V and 2 bases from J, the gap between germline ends came to 11 bases. CDR3 residues: CASSLITEAYNEQFF. CDR3 sequence (DNA): TGCGCCAGCAGCTTAATAACGGAGGCCTACAATGAGCAGTTCTTC.

In its sample, this clonotype was seen a few times. This chain joins TRBV6-1 and TRBJ2-3, with a possible D match to TRBD1 (7 bases). Trimming left V 1 base short and J 6 bases short, with 20 bases between. This CDR3 region has 17 residues. CDR1 is MNHNS, CDR2 SASEGT, per germline. The CDR3 reads CASSEVIRGDIRDTQYF. CDR3 coding DNA: TGTGCCAGCAGTGAAGTAATCAGGGGGGATATTCGTGATACGCAGTATTTT.

The chain combines TRBV6-2 or TRBV6-3 with TRBJ1-1, with D perhaps TRBD1 (5 bases). Trimming removed 6 bases from V and 0 bases from J, with 8 bases in between. The CDR3 spans 13 residues. Per germline, CDR1 MNHEY and CDR2 SVGEGT. Here the CDR3 reads CASRLGVNTEAFF. The CDR3 coding sequence is TGTGCCAGCAGGCTGGGGGTGAACACTGAAGCTTTCTTT.

Worth noting for this clonotype: A single base separates this from a much larger clone, so it may be a read error. V usage is TRBV4-3 and J usage is TRBJ2-1; D is ambiguous. Germline V lookup: CDR1 LGHNA, CDR2 YSLEER. The length of the CDR3 is 15 residues. In DNA, the CDR3 is TGCGCCAGCAGCCAAGATTATTCCCAATACAATAAGCAGTTCTTC. Amino acid sequence: CASSQDYSQYNKQFF.

V gene TRBV12-3 or TRBV12-4 combines with J gene TRBJ1-3; no firm D call. V lost 4 bases to trimming and J lost 2 bases, with 9 bases between them. The CDR3 sequence is 14 residues long. The CDR3 DNA reads TGTGCCAGCAGTTCAAATAACGCTGGAAACACCATATATTTT. Amino acids: CASSSNNAGNTIYF.

The CDR3 protein is CSVDRNTEAFF. Written as DNA, the CDR3 is TGCAGCGTTGACAGGAACACTGAAGCTTTCTTT. The chain joins TRBV29-1 to TRBJ1-1, with D unclear. The CDR3 totals 11 residues. CDR1 and CDR2 from the germline V gene are SQVTM and ANQGSEA. Trimming took 3 bases from V and 1 from J, leaving 3 bases between them.

This chain joins TRBV20-1 and TRBJ1-5, with D unresolved. The germline gives CDR1 DFQATT, CDR2 SNEGSKA (reference sequence). The germline V and J ends were trimmed by 0 bases and 10 bases, with 10 bases remaining between them. This CDR3 spans 12 amino acids. The CDR3 region has the DNA TGCAGTGCTAGAGATGTTATGGTTCCCCAGCATTTT. Protein sequence: CSARDVMVPQHF.

This clonotype was observed a handful of times. The V call is TRBV6-1, the J call TRBJ2-3; 7 bases line up with TRBD1. This CDR3 is built from 14 residues. V gave up 6 bases and J gave up 0 bases; unmatched junction bases: 3. Germline assignment: CDR1 MNHNS and CDR2 SASEGT. In DNA form, the CDR3 reads TGTGCCAGCAGGTACAGGGGAAGCACAGATACGCAGTATTTT. It codes for CASRYRGSTDTQYF.

This clonotype was seen more than once but under ten times. The chain links TRBV4-2 to TRBJ2-7, with a weak D call TRBD2 (5 bases). Trimming removed 4 bases from V and 4 bases from J, with 20 bases in between. Germline V gene sequence: CDR1 LGHNA, CDR2 YNFKEQ. The CDR3 is 16 amino acids. Here the CDR3 reads CASSLSVRSSSYEQYF. In nucleotides, the CDR3 is TGTGCCAGCAGCCTCTCCGTGCGGTCTAGCTCTTACGAGCAGTACTTC.

J is TRBJ1-2 and V is TRBV12-3 or TRBV12-4; D possibly corresponds to TRBD1 (6 bases). CDR3 size: 14 residues. Trimming left V 5 bases short and J 1 base short, with 11 bases between. The CDR3 nucleotides are TGTGCCAGCAGTCTCCGACAGGTTAACTATGGCTACACCTTC. Its translation: CASSLRQVNYGYTF.

The chain uses TRBV7-9 and TRBJ1-3; D ambiguous. Between the trimmed V and J ends, which lost 3 bases and 0 bases, there was a span of 6 bases. Germline V gene data show CDR1 as SEHNR and CDR2 as FQNEAQ (reference sequence). The length of the CDR3 is 14 residues. The CDR3 DNA sequence: TGTGCCAGCAGCTTCGGCACCTCTGGAAACACCATATATTTT. It specifies CASSFGTSGNTIYF.

This clonotype appeared a few times. The chain's CDR3 is CASSQDSLGNTIYF. DNA of the CDR3: TGTGCCAGCAGCCAAGACAGTCTCGGAAACACCATATATTTT. The chain joins TRBV7-2 to TRBJ1-3; tentatively, D is TRBD1 (5 bases). The CDR3 length is 14 residues. The germline CDR1 and CDR2 sequences are SGHTA and FQGNSA. V was shortened by 5 bases and J by 4 bases, with 12 bases between the two germline ends. Complete variable domain (other parts from reference TRBV7-2 and TRBJ1-3): GAGVSQSPSNKVTEKGKDVELRCDPISGHTALYWYRQSLGQGLEFLIYFQGNSAPDKSGLPSDRFSAERTGGSVSTLTIQRTQQEDSAVYLCASSQDSLGNTIYFGEGSWLTVV.

This clonotype was counted a few times. The chain carries TRBV6-1 and TRBJ1-1; the D is unclear. The CDR3 contains 13 residues. V was cut by 7 bases and J by 1 base, with 10 bases left in between. Germline assignment: CDR1 MNHNS and CDR2 SASEGT. This CDR3 is CASITQGNTEAFF. CDR3 nucleotide sequence: TGTGCCAGCATTACTCAAGGGAACACTGAAGCTTTCTTT.

This clonotype was observed a handful of times. The chain has TRBV4-1 and TRBJ2-3; 7 bases are a match to TRBD1. Germline V gene data show CDR1 as MGHRA and CDR2 as YSYEKL. V shed 1 base, J shed 0 bases, and the junction held 7 bases outside the gene matches. CDR3 length: 17 amino acids. The CDR3 protein is CASSQGDSGTSTDTQYF. The CDR3, as DNA: TGCGCCAGCAGCCAAGGGGACAGCGGCACTAGCACAGATACGCAGTATTTT.

Notes on this clonotype: Its ends do not fully match the called genes, so a read error is possible. The V gene is TRBV28, the J gene TRBJ2-7; a possible D gene is TRBD2 (6 bases). This CDR3 contains 12 residues. From germline, CDR1 is MDHEN and CDR2 SYDVKM. The CDR3 sequence: CASSPGLYEQYF. CDR3 sequence (DNA): TGTGCTAGCAGTCCGGGACTCTACGAGCAGTACTTC. Based on the CDR3 plus reference TRBV28 and TRBJ2-7, the full variable domain is DVKVTQSSRYLVKRTGEKVFLECVQDMDHENMFWYRQDPGLGLRLIYFSYDVKMKEKGDIPEGYSVSREKKERFSLILESASTNQTSMYLCASSPGLYEQYFGPGTRLTVT.